A selection of T cell receptor beta chains follows, all from one sample in a study of human T cells and chemical hapten exposure. One entry per CDR3 protein, called by TCRdb with MiXCR from the RACE reads. The sample lists about 48,000 distinct CDR3 sequences; approximately 9.9% were seen once. The sequencing used whole blood, collected in connection with sensitization to the hapten diphenylcyclopropenone (DPC). The receptors originated from a woman in her forties with alopecia areata. Some clones in this sample may be carry-over from other donors' samples. Each CDR3 is given with its conserved first and last residue. Each record gives: clone size, V gene, CDR3 length, J gene, D gene, CDR3 protein, CDR3 DNA. The D gene is left open where the match is weak. A row's size may be missing; if present it is once, few, many or a size class.

abundance: many; v_gene: TRBV6-5; len: 14; j_gene: TRBJ1-2; d_gene: TRBD1; CDR3aa: CASSYSRGVNGYTF; CDR3nt: TGTGCCAGCAGTTACAGCAGGGGGGTCAATGGCTACACCTTC
abundance: few; v_gene: TRBV20-1; len: 16; j_gene: TRBJ1-2; d_gene: .; CDR3aa: CSARRSGGQRNYGYTF; CDR3nt: TGCAGTGCTAGGCGATCCGGCGGACAGAGGAACTATGGCTACACCTTC
abundance: .; v_gene: TRBV7-3; len: 14; j_gene: TRBJ2-2; d_gene: TRBD1; CDR3aa: CASSLYQGAGELFF; CDR3nt: TGTGCCAGCAGCTTATACCAGGGGGCCGGGGAGCTGTTTTTT
abundance: many; v_gene: TRBV2; len: 16; j_gene: TRBJ1-6; d_gene: .; CDR3aa: CASRVRSGGAGSPLHF; CDR3nt: TGTGCCAGCAGAGTGCGGTCGGGGGGCGCGGGATCACCCCTCCACTTT
abundance: few; v_gene: TRBV6-2/TRBV6-3; len: 16; j_gene: TRBJ2-3; d_gene: .; CDR3aa: CASSHLAGRGTDTQYF; CDR3nt: TGTGCCAGCAGCCACCTCGCCGGGCGGGGCACAGATACGCAGTATTTT
abundance: few; v_gene: TRBV4-1; len: 13; j_gene: TRBJ2-1; d_gene: .; CDR3aa: CASSQDALGRQFF; CDR3nt: TGCGCCAGCAGCCAGGATGCACTAGGACGGCAGTTCTTC
abundance: .; v_gene: TRBV7-3; len: 12; j_gene: TRBJ2-2; d_gene: .; CDR3aa: CASSKRSGELFF; CDR3nt: TGTGCCAGCAGCAAGCGGTCCGGGGAGCTGTTTTTT
abundance: many; v_gene: TRBV6-2/TRBV6-3; len: 13; j_gene: TRBJ1-1; d_gene: .; CDR3aa: CASSDPSGTEAFF; CDR3nt: TGTGCCAGCAGTGACCCGTCGGGCACTGAAGCTTTCTTT
abundance: few; v_gene: TRBV7-2; len: 15; j_gene: TRBJ2-7; d_gene: TRBD1; CDR3aa: CASSPGQGLSYEQYF; CDR3nt: TGTGCCAGCAGCCCTGGACAGGGGCTTTCCTACGAGCAGTACTTC
abundance: .; v_gene: TRBV30; len: 11; j_gene: TRBJ2-7; d_gene: .; CDR3aa: CAWSVRYEQYF; CDR3nt: TGTGCCTGGAGTGTACGCTACGAGCAGTACTTC
abundance: few; v_gene: TRBV12-3/TRBV12-4; len: 13; j_gene: TRBJ1-2; d_gene: .; CDR3aa: CASSFYTGGGYTF; CDR3nt: TGTGCCAGCAGTTTCTACACGGGAGGTGGCTACACCTTC
abundance: many; v_gene: TRBV6-2/TRBV6-3; len: 13; j_gene: TRBJ2-7; d_gene: .; CDR3aa: CASSPGIPYEQYF; CDR3nt: TGTGCCAGCAGTCCCGGGATTCCCTACGAGCAGTACTTC
abundance: many; v_gene: TRBV7-2; len: 14; j_gene: TRBJ2-5; d_gene: .; CDR3aa: CASSPRTGKETQYF; CDR3nt: TGTGCCAGCAGCCCCCGGACTGGGAAAGAGACCCAGTACTTC
abundance: many; v_gene: TRBV11-1; len: 12; j_gene: TRBJ2-3; d_gene: .; CDR3aa: CASSSQGLKQYF; CDR3nt: TGTGCCAGCAGCTCCCAGGGCCTAAAGCAGTATTTT
abundance: .; v_gene: TRBV4-3; len: 15; j_gene: TRBJ2-5; d_gene: .; CDR3aa: CASSQDRRTIETQYF; CDR3nt: TGCGCCAGCAGCCAAGATCGTAGGACGATAGAGACCCAGTACTTC
abundance: many; v_gene: TRBV7-3; len: 15; j_gene: TRBJ1-2; d_gene: .; CDR3aa: CASSSSSLLRYGYTF; CDR3nt: TGTGCCAGCAGCTCCTCCTCCCTCCTCCGCTATGGCTACACCTTC
abundance: .; v_gene: TRBV12-3/TRBV12-4; len: 15; j_gene: TRBJ1-3; d_gene: .; CDR3aa: CTSSFYWVSGNTIYF; CDR3nt: TGTACCAGCAGTTTCTATTGGGTATCTGGAAACACCATATATTTT
abundance: many; v_gene: TRBV28; len: 14; j_gene: TRBJ1-1; d_gene: .; CDR3aa: CASMTYSGNTEAFF; CDR3nt: TGTGCCAGCATGACCTATTCGGGGAACACTGAAGCTTTCTTT
abundance: few; v_gene: TRBV5-6; len: 16; j_gene: TRBJ2-3; d_gene: TRBD1; CDR3aa: CASSRGQGLSTDTQYF; CDR3nt: TGTGCCAGCAGCCGTGGACAGGGGTTAAGCACAGATACGCAGTATTTT
abundance: .; v_gene: TRBV20-1; len: 14; j_gene: TRBJ1-2; d_gene: .; CDR3aa: CSARDSTESYGYTF; CDR3nt: TGCAGTGCTAGAGATTCGACGGAAAGCTATGGCTACACCTTC
abundance: .; v_gene: TRBV29-1; len: 13; j_gene: TRBJ2-7; d_gene: TRBD2; CDR3aa: CSVSGGVSYEQYF; CDR3nt: TGCAGCGTTTCGGGGGGGGTATCCTACGAGCAGTACTTC
abundance: .; v_gene: TRBV11-2; len: 14; j_gene: TRBJ2-1; d_gene: .; CDR3aa: CASSLWIADNEQFF; CDR3nt: TGTGCCAGCAGCTTATGGATAGCTGATAATGAGCAGTTCTTC
abundance: many; v_gene: TRBV7-2; len: 14; j_gene: TRBJ1-1; d_gene: .; CDR3aa: CASSLGGKNTEAFF; CDR3nt: TGTGCCAGCAGCTTAGGGGGGAAGAACACTGAAGCTTTCTTT
abundance: .; v_gene: TRBV19; len: 16; j_gene: TRBJ1-5; d_gene: .; CDR3aa: CASSIGRAGGNQPQHF; CDR3nt: TGTGCCAGTAGTATCGGAAGGGCAGGGGGCAATCAGCCCCAGCATTTT
abundance: many; v_gene: TRBV15; len: 19; j_gene: TRBJ2-3; d_gene: TRBD1; CDR3aa: CATSRSLPGQGTSTDTQYF; CDR3nt: TGTGCCACCAGCAGATCACTCCCGGGACAGGGGACGAGCACAGATACGCAGTATTTT
abundance: many; v_gene: TRBV7-3; len: 13; j_gene: TRBJ1-1; d_gene: .; CDR3aa: CASSFTGNTEAFF; CDR3nt: TGTGCCAGCAGCTTCACAGGGAACACTGAAGCTTTCTTT